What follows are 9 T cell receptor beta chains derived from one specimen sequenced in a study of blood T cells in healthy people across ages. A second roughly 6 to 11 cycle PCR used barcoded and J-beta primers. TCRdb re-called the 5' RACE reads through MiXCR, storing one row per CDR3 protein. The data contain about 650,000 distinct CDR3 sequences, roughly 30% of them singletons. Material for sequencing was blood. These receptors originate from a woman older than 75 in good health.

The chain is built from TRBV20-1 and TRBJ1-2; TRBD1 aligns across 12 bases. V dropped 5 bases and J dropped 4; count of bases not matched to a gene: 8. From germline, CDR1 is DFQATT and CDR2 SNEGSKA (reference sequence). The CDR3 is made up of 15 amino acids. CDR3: CSAPPGTGGGYGYTF. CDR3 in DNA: TGCAGTGCTCCACCTGGGACAGGGGGCGGCTATGGCTACACCTTC.

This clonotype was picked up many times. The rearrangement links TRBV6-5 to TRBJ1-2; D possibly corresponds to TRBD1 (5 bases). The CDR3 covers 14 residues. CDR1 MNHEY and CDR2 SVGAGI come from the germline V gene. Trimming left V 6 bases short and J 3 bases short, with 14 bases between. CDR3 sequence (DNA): TGTGCCAGCAGCCGGGACGGCGATTACTATGGCTACACCTTC. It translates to CASSRDGDYYGYTF.

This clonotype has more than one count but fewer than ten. The CDR3 loop is CASSARQGRSGANVLTF. CDR3 nucleotide sequence: TGTGCCAGCAGTGCAAGACAGGGGCGCTCTGGGGCCAACGTCCTGACTTTC. This chain joins TRBV28 and TRBJ2-6; 8 bases are shared with TRBD1. Trimming cost V 5 bases and J 0 bases; bases outside gene matches: 6. Looked up from germline, CDR1 is MDHEN and CDR2 is SYDVKM. This CDR3 spans 17 amino acids. The full variable domain, with the rest looked up from reference TRBV28 and TRBJ2-6, is DVKVTQSSRYLVKRTGEKVFLECVQDMDHENMFWYRQDPGLGLRLIYFSYDVKMKEKGDIPEGYSVSREKKERFSLILESASTNQTSMYLCASSARQGRSGANVLTFGAGSRLTVL.

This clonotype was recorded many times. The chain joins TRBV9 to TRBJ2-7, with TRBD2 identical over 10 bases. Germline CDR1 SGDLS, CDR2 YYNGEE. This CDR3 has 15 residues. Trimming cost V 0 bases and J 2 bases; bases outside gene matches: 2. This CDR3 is CASSVESGGAYEQYF. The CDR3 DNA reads TGTGCCAGCAGCGTAGAGAGCGGGGGGGCCTACGAGCAGTACTTC.

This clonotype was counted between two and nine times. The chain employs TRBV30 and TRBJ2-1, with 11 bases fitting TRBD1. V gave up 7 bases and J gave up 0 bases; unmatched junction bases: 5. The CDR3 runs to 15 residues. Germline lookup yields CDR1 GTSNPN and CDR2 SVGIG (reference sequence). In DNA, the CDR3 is TGTGCCTATTCCGGGACAGGGGGCTCCTACAATGAGCAGTTCTTC. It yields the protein CAYSGTGGSYNEQFF.

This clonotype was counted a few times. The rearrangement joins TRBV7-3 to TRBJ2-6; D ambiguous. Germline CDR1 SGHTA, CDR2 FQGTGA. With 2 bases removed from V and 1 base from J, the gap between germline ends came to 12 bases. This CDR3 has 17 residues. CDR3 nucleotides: TGTGCCAGCAGCTTAGAGTCCCAGCTATCTGGGGCCAACGTCCTGACTTTC. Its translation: CASSLESQLSGANVLTF.

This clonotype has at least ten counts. Here the CDR3 DNA reads TGCGCCAGCAGCTTGGATGGGACGGCCCGGGAGACCCAGTACTTC. It yields the protein CASSLDGTARETQYF. V gene TRBV5-1 combines with J gene TRBJ2-5; D may correspond to TRBD1 or TRBD2 (5 bases each). The CDR3 length is 15 residues. CDR1 is SGHRS, CDR2 YFSETQ, per germline. V lost 0 bases, J lost 5 bases, and 14 bases lay in between.

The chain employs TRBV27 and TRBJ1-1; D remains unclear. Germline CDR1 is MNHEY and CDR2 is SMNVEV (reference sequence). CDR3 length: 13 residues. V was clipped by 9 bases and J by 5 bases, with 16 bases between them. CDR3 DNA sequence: TGTGCCAGTCAAGACGGGGTTCTGACTGAAGCTTTCTTT. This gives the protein CASQDGVLTEAFF.

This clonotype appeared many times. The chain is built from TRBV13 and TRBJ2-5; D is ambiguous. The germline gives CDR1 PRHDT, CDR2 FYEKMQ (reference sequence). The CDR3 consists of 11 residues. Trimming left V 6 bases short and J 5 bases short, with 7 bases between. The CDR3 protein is CASSQAETQYF. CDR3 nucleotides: TGTGCCAGCAGTCAAGCGGAGACCCAGTACTTC.